The 6 T cell receptor beta chains below come from one sample, sequenced in a study of shared clonotypes between healthy human individuals (dated by TCRdb to 2018 to 2021). CD8 naive samples consisted of CD45RO-negative cells that were positively selected for CCR7, yielding a CD45RA+CCR7+ population without TemRA cells. Library construction relied on the immunoSEQ multiplex PCR assay. The clones in this table, taken by TCRdb from immuneACCESS, are in-frame only. Not every clone is retained; where verified, under half of the shortfall comes from an unresolved V gene, and the cause of the rest is unknown. The sample table records about 2.1 million clones; around 95% of these occur just once. Of the sample, about 1.7% is held by the ten largest clones. Input material: naive CD8+ T cells from PBMCs. The intended sense of this specimen's cell subset or site label: CD45RA+CCR7+. The source is a man aged 18 to 35 in good health. Some clones in this sample may be carry-over from other donors' samples.

This clone was detected once. The V gene is TRBV28, the J gene TRBJ2-4; no clear D. This CDR3 spans 14 amino acids. Germline V gene data show CDR1 as MDHEN and CDR2 as SYDVKM. Trimming took 2 bases from V and 0 from J, leaving 5 bases between them. CDR3 protein: CASSLNVAKNIQYF. The CDR3 DNA reads as TGTGCCAGCAGTTTAAACGTAGCCAAAAACATTCAGTACTTC. Based on the CDR3 plus reference TRBV28 and TRBJ2-4, the full variable domain is DVKVTQSSRYLVKRTGEKVFLECVQDMDHENMFWYRQDPGLGLRLIYFSYDVKMKEKGDIPEGYSVSREKKERFSLILESASTNQTSMYLCASSLNVAKNIQYFGAGTRLSVL.

The V gene is TRBV14, the J gene TRBJ2-5; D might be TRBD1 (5 bases). V was clipped by 4 bases and J by 2 bases, with 11 bases between them. Germline V gene data show CDR1 as SGHDN and CDR2 as FVKESK. This CDR3 is 14 amino acids long. CDR3 region: CASSPSGKQETQYF. The CDR3 bases are TGTGCCAGCAGCCCGTCAGGGAAGCAAGAGACCCAGTACTTC.

This clone was counted a single time. The chain couples TRBV27 to TRBJ2-5, with D unclear. The V end lost 6 bases, the J end lost 0 bases, and 8 bases lay between the germline ends. In germline, CDR1 is MNHEY, CDR2 SMNVEV (reference sequence). There are 13 residues in the CDR3. CDR3 DNA sequence: TGTGCCAGCAGGGGCTTGTACCAAGAGACCCAGTACTTC. It yields the protein CASRGLYQETQYF.

This clone was recorded only once. V is TRBV28 and J is TRBJ1-2; the match to TRBD1 covers 8 bases. The CDR3 totals 12 residues. Losses at the gene ends were 5 bases for V and 4 bases for J; bases not matched to a gene: 0. The germline gives CDR1 MDHEN, CDR2 SYDVKM. The CDR3 reads CASSQGAYGYTF. The CDR3 DNA follows: TGTGCCAGCAGTCAGGGGGCCTATGGCTACACCTTC.

This chain links TRBV10-3 with TRBJ2-2; 7 bases agree with TRBD1. CDR1 is ENHRY, CDR2 SYGVKD, per germline. The CDR3 has 15 amino acids. J lost 8 bases, V lost 8 bases, and 14 bases had no gene match. DNA for the CDR3: TGTGCCATCGGGCGATATGGGACAGTTCAAGGGGAGCTGTTTTTT. As protein: CAIGRYGTVQGELFF.

The CDR3 bases are TGTGCCAGCAGTGATCAGGGACCCCAAGAGACCCAGTACTTC. Its protein product is CASSDQGPQETQYF. The genes are TRBV6-1 and TRBJ2-5, with D possibly called TRBD1 or TRBD2 (5 bases each). Trimming took 3 bases from V and 1 from J, leaving 9 bases between them. CDR1 and CDR2 from the germline V gene are MNHNS and SASEGT. The CDR3 extends over 14 amino acids.